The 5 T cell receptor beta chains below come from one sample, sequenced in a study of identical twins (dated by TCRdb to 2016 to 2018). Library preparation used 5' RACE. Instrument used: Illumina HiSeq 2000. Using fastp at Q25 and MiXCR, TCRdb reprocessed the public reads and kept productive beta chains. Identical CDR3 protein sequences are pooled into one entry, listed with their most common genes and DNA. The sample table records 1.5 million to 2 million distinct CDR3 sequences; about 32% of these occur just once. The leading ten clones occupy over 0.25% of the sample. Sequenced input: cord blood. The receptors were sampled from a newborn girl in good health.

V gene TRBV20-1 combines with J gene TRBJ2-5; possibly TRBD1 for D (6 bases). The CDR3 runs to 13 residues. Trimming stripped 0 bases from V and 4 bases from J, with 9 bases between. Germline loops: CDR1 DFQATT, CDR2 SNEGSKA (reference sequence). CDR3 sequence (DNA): TGCAGTGCTAGAGAAAACAGGGCAGAGACCCAGTACTTC. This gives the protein CSARENRAETQYF.

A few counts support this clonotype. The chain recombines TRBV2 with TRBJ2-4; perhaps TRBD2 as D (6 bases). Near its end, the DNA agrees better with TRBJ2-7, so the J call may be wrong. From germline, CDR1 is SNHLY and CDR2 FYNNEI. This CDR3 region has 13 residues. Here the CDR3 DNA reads TGTGCCAGCAGTGGTTATCGGGAGAGCGAGCAGTACTTC. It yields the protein CASSGYRESEQYF.

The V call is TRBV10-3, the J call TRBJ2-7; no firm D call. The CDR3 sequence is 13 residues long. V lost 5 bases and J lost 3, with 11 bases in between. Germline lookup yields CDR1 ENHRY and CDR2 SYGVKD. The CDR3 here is CAISLPPSYEQYF. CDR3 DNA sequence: TGTGCCATCAGTTTGCCCCCGAGCTACGAGCAGTACTTC.

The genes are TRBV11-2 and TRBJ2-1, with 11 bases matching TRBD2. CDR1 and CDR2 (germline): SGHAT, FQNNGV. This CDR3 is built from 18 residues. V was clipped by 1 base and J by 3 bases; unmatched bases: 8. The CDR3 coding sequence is TGTGCCAGCAGCTTAGGACTAGCGGGACATTCACACTACAATGAGCAGTTCTTC. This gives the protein CASSLGLAGHSHYNEQFF.

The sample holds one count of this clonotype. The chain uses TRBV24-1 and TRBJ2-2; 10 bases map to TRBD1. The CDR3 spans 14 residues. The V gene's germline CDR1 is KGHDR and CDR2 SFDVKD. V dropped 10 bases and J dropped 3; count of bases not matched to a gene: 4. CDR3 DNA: TGTGCCACAGCCGGGACAGGGGACACCGGGGAGCTGTTTTTT. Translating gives CATAGTGDTGELFF.